Listed below are T cell receptor beta chains from one sample, sequenced in a study of blood T cell repertoires in COVID-19. Using immunoSEQ multiplex PCR, the repertoire was profiled, and TCRdb retains in-frame clones only, with some absent. The data contain about 320,000 clones, nearly 90% of them singletons. The material sequenced was peripheral blood. Receptors originate from a woman aged 25 to 45 with COVID-19, enrolled during active disease. Both conserved end residues are part of each CDR3. The order of the fields is clone size, V gene, D gene, J gene, CDR3 DNA, CDR3 protein. A D gene is named only where the DNA matches it firmly. Size is stated for part of the rows, as once, few or many counts, or as a class when the clone is expanded.

few	TRBV18	TRBD1	TRBJ1-1	TGTGCCAGCTCACCAACCTTCCAGGGGGGCCGGGCAGGGACTGAAGCTTTCTTT	CASSPTFQGGRAGTEAFF
-	TRBV10-3	TRBD1	TRBJ1-2	TGTGCCATCAGTGGACAGGGAAATTATGGCTACACCTTC	CAISGQGNYGYTF
once	TRBV29-1	-	TRBJ2-1	TGCAGCGTCGCCCGTGCGCGGACCTACAATGAGCAGTTCTTC	CSVARARTYNEQFF
-	TRBV18	-	TRBJ1-3	TGTGCCAGCTCACCTGTCTCGACAAGTCCTGGAAACACCATATATTTT	CASSPVSTSPGNTIYF
-	TRBV13	TRBD2	TRBJ2-2	TGTGCCAGCAGCCAAGTGGGACTAGCGGGGGATTGGGAGACCGGGGAGCTGTTTTTT	CASSQVGLAGDWETGELFF
-	TRBV5-4	TRBD1	TRBJ1-2	TGTGCCAGCAGCCTTACCGGGACAGGGATTCAGGGCTACACCTTC	CASSLTGTGIQGYTF
-	TRBV3-1/TRBV3-2	TRBD1	TRBJ1-2	TGTGCCAGTACGAAGGGGACAGATGCTTTGAGCGGCTACACCTTC	CASTKGTDALSGYTF
-	TRBV19	-	TRBJ2-7	TGTGCCAGTAATACACAGGGAATGAGGCCGTACTACGAGCAGTACTTC	CASNTQGMRPYYEQYF
few	TRBV2	-	TRBJ1-5	TGTGCCAGCAGTGAAGCTACGGGTGGAGAGCAGCCCCAGCATTTT	CASSEATGGEQPQHF
-	TRBV9	-	TRBJ1-2	TGTGCCAGCAGCCTCCGGGGGGCCGATGGCTACACCTTC	CASSLRGADGYTF
few	TRBV7-2	-	TRBJ2-2	TGTGCCAGCAGACGGACAGCGAACACCGGGGAGCTGTTTTTT	CASRRTANTGELFF
-	TRBV30	TRBD2	TRBJ2-5	TGTGCCTGGAGTGTAAAAGTTTTCCTAGGGAGGGCCCAGTACTTC	CAWSVKVFLGRAQYF
-	TRBV19	-	TRBJ1-5	TGTGCCAGCAATCAACAGGGAGGGGCTGGTCAGCCCCAGCATTTT	CASNQQGGAGQPQHF
-	TRBV5-1	TRBD1	TRBJ2-3	TGCGCCAGCAGCCCAAGACAGGGGGGAACAGATACGCAGTATTTT	CASSPRQGGTDTQYF
-	TRBV5-1	TRBD1	TRBJ2-5	TGCGCCAGCAGCCTATTAACAGGGGTGCAAGAGACCCAGTACTTC	CASSLLTGVQETQYF
-	TRBV19	TRBD1	TRBJ1-5	TGTGCCAGTAGCCGGGACAGGGGGCGGAATAGCAATCAGCCCCAGCATTTT	CASSRDRGRNSNQPQHF
-	TRBV19	TRBD1	TRBJ1-5	TGTGCCAGTAGTACGCCGGGACAGTTGAATCAGCCCCAGCATTTT	CASSTPGQLNQPQHF
few	TRBV27	-	TRBJ1-1	TGTGCCAGCCGGGAGGACGGGGACATCGCCTGGAGAGCTTTCTTT	CASREDGDIAWRAFF
once	TRBV3-1/TRBV3-2	-	TRBJ1-6	TGTGCCAGCAGCCAGAAGAGGGCTCGAGTTTCACCCCTCCACTTT	CASSQKRARVSPLHF
-	TRBV6-5	-	TRBJ2-1	TGTGCCAGCAGTTACTCGATGGGTACTAGCCTCTATGAGCAGTTCTTC	CASSYSMGTSLYEQFF
-	TRBV19	TRBD2	TRBJ2-3	TGTGCCAGTACCGCCGGACTAGCCGATACGCAGTATTTT	CASTAGLADTQYF
-	TRBV7-9	-	TRBJ1-2	TGTGCCAGCAGCTTACAAGGGGTTCACTATGGCTACACCTTC	CASSLQGVHYGYTF
-	TRBV6-5	-	TRBJ1-3	TGTGCCAGCAGATCCCCGGGGTCTGGAAACACCATATATTTT	CASRSPGSGNTIYF
-	TRBV7-9	-	TRBJ1-1	TGTGCCAGCAGCTCCGTGGGGACAGAAGCTTTCTTT	CASSSVGTEAFF
-	TRBV27	TRBD2	TRBJ2-1	TGTGCCAGCAGTTTGCTAGCGGGGGGGCTCAATGAGCAGTTCTTC	CASSLLAGGLNEQFF
-	TRBV6-1	-	TRBJ1-1	TGTGCCAGCAGTGAAAGGCCCCAGGACACTGAAGCTTTCTTT	CASSERPQDTEAFF
-	TRBV5-4	-	TRBJ2-3	TGTGCCAGCAGCTCCACCCCGGGTCCTCCTAGCACAGATACGCAGTATTTT	CASSSTPGPPSTDTQYF
-	TRBV4-1	-	TRBJ1-2	TGCGCCAGCAGCCAAGAGTCGGGGGTCGGGGATGGCTACACCTTC	CASSQESGVGDGYTF
once	TRBV7-9	-	TRBJ1-5	TGTGCCAGCAGCTTGGCTAGGGGTCAGCCCCAGCATTTT	CASSLARGQPQHF
-	TRBV28	-	TRBJ1-6	TGTGCCAGCAGTTTAGGGGCAGAGGATTCACCCCTCCACTTT	CASSLGAEDSPLHF
-	TRBV14	-	TRBJ2-7	TGTGCCAGCAGCCAAGTGGTTATGGCTAAGACTTGGGAGCAGTACTTC	CASSQVVMAKTWEQYF
once	TRBV2	TRBD1	TRBJ1-1	TGTGCCAGCGTGGCAGACAGGGGATATACTGAAGCTTTCTTT	CASVADRGYTEAFF